Each of the 10 T cell receptor beta chains below was sequenced from the same sample in a study of blood T cell repertoires in COVID-19. Measured with immunoSEQ multiplex PCR; TCRdb has only the in-frame clones, and not every one. The repertoire consists of tens of thousands of clones, with more than 75% occurring once and the leading ten covering 12%. Material: peripheral blood. These receptors were collected from a human donor in a cohort sampled during active COVID-19. The donor label of this sample is uncertain.

There are a few counts of this clone. This sequence joins TRBV18 and TRBJ2-3; 10 positions match TRBD2. The CDR3 is 16 amino acids. Germline-derived CDR1 and CDR2 are KGHSH and LQKENI. Trimming removed 3 bases from V and 3 bases from J; junction bases left unmatched: 6. The CDR3 DNA reads as TGTGCCAGCTCACCCGGAACTAGCGGGACTACAGATACGCAGTATTTT. Translation: CASSPGTSGTTDTQYF.

The chain combines TRBV2 with TRBJ1-2; TRBD1 is a possible D gene (5 bases). V was cut by 4 bases and J by 4 bases, with 13 bases left in between. The CDR3 is 14 amino acids. Germline CDR1 SNHLY, CDR2 FYNNEI. DNA of the CDR3: TGTGCCAGCAGTGTTGGACACAGGACCTATGGCTACACCTTC. Translating gives CASSVGHRTYGYTF.

The chain employs TRBV5-4 and TRBJ2-5; 7 positions agree with TRBD2. CDR3 length equals 14 residues. V shed 4 bases and J 7 bases; nucleotides not matched to a gene: 10. The germline V gene has CDR1 SGHNT and CDR2 YYREEE (reference sequence). The CDR3 DNA follows: TGTGCCAGCAGCCACCGGTCCAGGGAGGGGACCCAGTACTTC. Protein sequence: CASSHRSREGTQYF.

The rearrangement joins TRBV2 to TRBJ1-1; D remains ambiguous. Germline assignment: CDR1 SNHLY and CDR2 FYNNEI. The CDR3 covers 12 residues. V lost 3 bases, J lost 11 bases, and 13 bases lay in between. CDR3 protein: CASSETPGSAFF. Here the CDR3 DNA reads TGTGCCAGCAGTGAGACCCCGGGGTCCGCTTTCTTT.

The CDR3 DNA sequence: TGTGCCAGCAGCCCCCTCGACAGGGGGCATGGCTACACCTTC. Translating gives CASSPLDRGHGYTF. The V gene is TRBV3-1 (or the pseudogene TRBV3-2), the J gene TRBJ1-2; 10 nucleotides align to TRBD1. The CDR3 extends over 14 amino acids. The germline V gene encodes CDR1 LGHDT and CDR2 YNNKEL (reference sequence). V lost 4 bases to trimming and J lost 6 bases; unmatched junction nucleotides: 5.

The V call is TRBV5-1, the J call TRBJ2-3; 11 bases are a match to TRBD2. The junction had 10 bases not matched to a gene; V was cut back by 5 bases and J by 2 bases. The length of the CDR3 is 17 residues. Germline V gene sequence: CDR1 SGHRS, CDR2 YFSETQ. CDR3: CASRSGTSGQITDTQYF. The CDR3 coding sequence is TGCGCCAGCAGGTCCGGGACTAGCGGCCAGATCACAGATACGCAGTATTTT.

The rearrangement uses TRBV29-1 and TRBJ2-5; D is perhaps TRBD1 (6 bases). The germline gives CDR1 SQVTM, CDR2 ANQGSEA. V lost 5 bases and J lost 3, with 16 bases in between. This CDR3 contains 14 residues. The CDR3: CSVSATGTEETQYF. CDR3 nucleotides: TGCAGCGTTTCGGCAACAGGGACGGAAGAGACCCAGTACTTC.

This sequence joins TRBV2 and TRBJ1-4; D is possibly TRBD1 (5 bases). Trimming cost V 5 bases and J 6 bases, with 16 bases left between them. The CDR3 runs 15 residues. The V gene's germline CDR1 is SNHLY and CDR2 FYNNEI. Here the CDR3 reads CASSSGQSSHEKLFF. DNA of the CDR3: TGTGCCAGCAGTTCAGGACAATCCAGTCATGAAAAACTGTTTTTT.

The chain is built from TRBV2 and TRBJ2-1, with TRBD2 identical over 11 bases. Germline CDR1 is SNHLY and CDR2 is FYNNEI. CDR3 length: 14 residues. V lost 7 bases to trimming and J lost 5 bases; unmatched junction nucleotides: 4. CDR3 coding DNA: TGTGCCAGCATCCCGGGACTAGCGGACAATGAGCAGTTCTTC. It codes for CASIPGLADNEQFF.

This clone was picked up a small number of times. The rearrangement joins TRBV19 to TRBJ2-2; 13 nucleotides match TRBD2. Germline V CDR1 and CDR2: LNHDA, SQIVND (reference sequence). The length of the CDR3 is 14 residues. V was pared by 8 bases and J by 5 bases, with 2 bases of the junction left unmatched. CDR3 sequence (DNA): TGTGCCAGTGGACTAGCGGGAGTTACCGGGGAGCTGTTTTTT. This encodes CASGLAGVTGELFF. Filled out from reference TRBV19 and TRBJ2-2, the complete variable domain reads DGGITQSPKYLFRKEGQNVTLSCEQNLNHDAMYWYRQDPGQGLRLIYYSQIVNDFQKGDIAEGYSVSREKKESFPLTVTSAQKNPTAFYLCASGLAGVTGELFFGEGSRLTVL.